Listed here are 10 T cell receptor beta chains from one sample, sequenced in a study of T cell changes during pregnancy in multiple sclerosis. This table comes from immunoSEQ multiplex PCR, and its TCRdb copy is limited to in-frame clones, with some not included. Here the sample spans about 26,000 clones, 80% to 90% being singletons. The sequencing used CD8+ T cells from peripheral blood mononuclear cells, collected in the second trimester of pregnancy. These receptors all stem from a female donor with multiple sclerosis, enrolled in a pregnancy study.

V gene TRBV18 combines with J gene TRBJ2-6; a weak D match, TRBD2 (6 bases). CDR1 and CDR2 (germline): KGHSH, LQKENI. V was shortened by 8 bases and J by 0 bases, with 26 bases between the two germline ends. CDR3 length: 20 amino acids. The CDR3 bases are TGTGCCAGCCACGAGGAGGGGCGTCACGGCCCTCACTCTGGGGCCAACGTCCTGACTTTC. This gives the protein CASHEEGRHGPHSGANVLTF.

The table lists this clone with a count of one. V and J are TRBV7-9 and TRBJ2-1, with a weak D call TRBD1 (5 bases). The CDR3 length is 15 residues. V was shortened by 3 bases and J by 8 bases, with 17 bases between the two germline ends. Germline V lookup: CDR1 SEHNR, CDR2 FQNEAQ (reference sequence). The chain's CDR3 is CASSLGLVVEDEQFF. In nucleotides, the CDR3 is TGTGCCAGCAGCTTGGGGCTAGTTGTTGAGGATGAGCAGTTCTTC.

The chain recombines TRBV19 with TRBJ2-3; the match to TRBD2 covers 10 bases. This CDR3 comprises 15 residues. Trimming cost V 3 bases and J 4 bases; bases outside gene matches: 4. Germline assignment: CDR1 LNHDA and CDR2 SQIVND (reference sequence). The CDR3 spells CASSILAGAPDTQYF. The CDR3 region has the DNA TGTGCCAGTAGTATCCTAGCGGGAGCCCCAGATACGCAGTATTTT.

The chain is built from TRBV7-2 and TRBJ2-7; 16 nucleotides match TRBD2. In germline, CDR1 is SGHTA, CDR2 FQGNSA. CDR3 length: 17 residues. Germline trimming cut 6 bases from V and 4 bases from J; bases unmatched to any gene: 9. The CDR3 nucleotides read TGTGCCAGCAGGCCGGGACTAGCGGGAGGGCCTAGTTACGAGCAGTACTTC. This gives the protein CASRPGLAGGPSYEQYF.

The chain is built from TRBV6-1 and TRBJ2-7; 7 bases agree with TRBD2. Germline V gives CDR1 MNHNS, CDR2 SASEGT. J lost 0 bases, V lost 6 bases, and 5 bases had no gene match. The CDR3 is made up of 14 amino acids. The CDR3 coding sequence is TGTGCCAGCAGAGAACTAGCGCTCTCCTACGAGCAGTACTTC. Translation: CASRELALSYEQYF.

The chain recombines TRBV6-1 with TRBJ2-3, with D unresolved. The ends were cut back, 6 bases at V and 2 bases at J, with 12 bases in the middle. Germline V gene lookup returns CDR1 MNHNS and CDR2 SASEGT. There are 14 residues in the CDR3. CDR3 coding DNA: TGTGCCAGCAGCGTTGACACTTACACAGATACGCAGTATTTT. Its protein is CASSVDTYTDTQYF.

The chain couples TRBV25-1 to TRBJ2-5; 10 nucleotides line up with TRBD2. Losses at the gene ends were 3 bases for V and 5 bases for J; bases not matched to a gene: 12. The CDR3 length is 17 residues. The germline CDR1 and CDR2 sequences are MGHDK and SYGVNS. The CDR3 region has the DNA TGTGCCAGCAGTGACCCGGGACTAGCGAAAGGTCGGGAGACCCAGTACTTC. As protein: CASSDPGLAKGRETQYF.

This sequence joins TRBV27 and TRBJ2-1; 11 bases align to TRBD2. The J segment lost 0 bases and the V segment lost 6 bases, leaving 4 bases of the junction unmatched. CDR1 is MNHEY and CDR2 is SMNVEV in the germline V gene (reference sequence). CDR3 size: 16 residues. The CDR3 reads CASSLAGGVSYNEQFF. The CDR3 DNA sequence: TGTGCCAGCAGCTTAGCGGGAGGGGTCTCCTACAATGAGCAGTTCTTC.

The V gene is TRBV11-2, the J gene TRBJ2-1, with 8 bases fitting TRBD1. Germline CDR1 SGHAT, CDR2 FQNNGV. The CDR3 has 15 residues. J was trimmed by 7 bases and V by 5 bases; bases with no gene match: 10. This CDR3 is CASSPNRGWGNEQFF. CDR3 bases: TGTGCCAGCAGCCCTAACAGGGGGTGGGGTAATGAGCAGTTCTTC.

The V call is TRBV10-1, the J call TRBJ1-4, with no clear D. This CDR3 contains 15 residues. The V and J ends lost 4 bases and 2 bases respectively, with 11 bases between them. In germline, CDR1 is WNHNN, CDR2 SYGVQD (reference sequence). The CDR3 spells CASSVQVNTNEKLFF. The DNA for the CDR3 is TGCGCCAGCAGTGTTCAGGTTAATACTAATGAAAAACTGTTTTTT.